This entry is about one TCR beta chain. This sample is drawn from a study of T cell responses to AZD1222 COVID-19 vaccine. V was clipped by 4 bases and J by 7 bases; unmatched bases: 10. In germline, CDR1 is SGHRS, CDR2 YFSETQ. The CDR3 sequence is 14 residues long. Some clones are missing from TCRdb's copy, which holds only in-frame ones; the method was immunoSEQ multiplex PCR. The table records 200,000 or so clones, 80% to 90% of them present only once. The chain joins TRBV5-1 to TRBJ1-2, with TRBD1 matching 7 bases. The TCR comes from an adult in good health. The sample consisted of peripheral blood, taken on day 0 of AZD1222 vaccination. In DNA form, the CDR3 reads TGCGCCAGCAGCCAGAGACAGGGAAAAGGTGGCTACACCTTC. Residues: CASSQRQGKGGYTF.